The rows below give T cell receptor beta chains drawn from one sample of a study of CD8+ T cells in alopecia areata. Here immunoSEQ multiplex PCR was the method, and the copy in TCRdb shows in-frame clones only, minus some. The data contain over 200,000 clones, roughly 57% of them singletons. The sample was CD4+ T cells sorted from blood, taken at week 0. The receptors originated from a human donor with alopecia areata. CDR3s include the opening cysteine and the closing phenylalanine or tryptophan. A D gene is named only where the DNA matches it firmly. Expanded clones are given a class, and other clones once, few, many or no size at all.

v_gene,abundance,j_gene,d_gene,CDR3aa,CDR3nt
TRBV27,.,TRBJ1-5,.,CASSLSGRNQPQHF,TGTGCCAGCAGTTTATCTGGACGCAATCAGCCCCAGCATTTT
TRBV7-9,many,TRBJ1-2,.,CASSLGDAVRHGYTF,TGTGCCAGCAGCTTAGGGGACGCCGTACGACATGGCTACACCTTC
TRBV2,.,TRBJ1-2,.,CASSEQAYGYTF,TGTGCCAGCAGTGAACAGGCCTATGGCTACACCTTC
TRBV5-1,.,TRBJ2-3,.,CASQRVGASTDTQYF,TGCGCCAGCCAGAGGGTCGGGGCCAGCACAGATACGCAGTATTTT
TRBV7-8,.,TRBJ1-5,.,CASSTTRGAQPQHF,TGTGCCAGCAGTACTACACGAGGGGCTCAGCCCCAGCATTTT
TRBV6-6,.,TRBJ2-5,.,CASKFPGLETQYF,TGTGCCAGCAAATTCCCAGGTTTGGAGACCCAGTACTTC
TRBV7-9,.,TRBJ2-1,.,CASSFASPGHEQFF,TGTGCCAGCAGCTTCGCATCGCCGGGTCATGAGCAGTTCTTC
TRBV6-5,few,TRBJ1-1,.,CASSSLYEAFF,TGTGCCAGCAGTTCCTTATATGAAGCTTTCTTT
TRBV7-2,.,TRBJ1-6,TRBD1,CASSLRGRDRNYNSPLHF,TGTGCCAGCAGCTTAAGGGGCCGGGACAGGAATTATAATTCACCCCTCCACTTT
TRBV29-1,.,TRBJ1-1,.,CSVEEAFF,TGCAGCGTTGAAGAGGCTTTCTTT
TRBV7-7,.,TRBJ2-3,.,CASSPGLGGTDTQYF,TGTGCTAGCAGCCCGGGGCTGGGCGGCACAGATACGCAGTATTTT
TRBV9,few,TRBJ2-7,TRBD2,CASSVDGGLAAYEQYF,TGTGCCAGCAGCGTAGACGGAGGACTAGCGGCCTACGAGCAGTACTTC
TRBV5-1,.,TRBJ2-2,.,CASVDRVTGELFF,TGCGCCAGCGTTGACAGAGTCACCGGGGAGCTGTTTTTT
TRBV2,.,TRBJ1-4,TRBD1,CASSNDRGSEKLFF,TGTGCCAGCAGCAATGACAGGGGGTCTGAAAAACTGTTTTTT
TRBV9,few,TRBJ1-1,TRBD1,CASSSTTGGTALNTEAFF,TGTGCCAGCAGCTCCACCACAGGAGGGACAGCACTCAACACTGAAGCTTTCTTT
TRBV14,.,TRBJ1-6,TRBD1,CASSQVGAGGLSPLHF,TGTGCCAGCAGCCAAGTGGGGGCAGGGGGCCTCTCACCCCTCCACTTT
TRBV29-1,few,TRBJ1-1,TRBD1,CSVGAGGGTEAFF,TGCAGCGTTGGGGCAGGGGGCGGCACTGAAGCTTTCTTT
TRBV11-2,few,TRBJ2-1,.,CASSLSPRRGYEQFF,TGTGCCAGCAGCTTATCTCCCAGAAGAGGCTATGAGCAGTTCTTC
TRBV29-1,.,TRBJ1-2,.,CSVVSNYGYTF,TGCAGCGTTGTGTCCAACTATGGCTACACCTTC
TRBV19,few,TRBJ1-1,.,CASSIQGRMNTEAFF,TGTGCCAGTAGTATTCAGGGAAGGATGAACACTGAAGCTTTCTTT
TRBV6-1,few,TRBJ2-1,.,CASSDTAVGEQFF,TGTGCCAGCAGTGATACTGCGGTGGGTGAGCAGTTCTTC
TRBV4-1,few,TRBJ2-5,.,CASSQDLLETQYF,TGCGCCAGCAGCCAAGACCTTTTAGAGACCCAGTACTTC
TRBV5-1,once,TRBJ1-1,.,CASSGRQGGTEAFF,TGCGCCAGCAGCGGGAGGCAGGGCGGCACTGAAGCTTTCTTT
TRBV5-1,few,TRBJ2-1,.,CASSFDSSYNEQFF,TGCGCCAGCAGCTTCGACTCGTCTTACAATGAGCAGTTCTTC
TRBV7-9,.,TRBJ2-6,.,CASSFDGRANVLTF,TGTGCCAGCAGCTTCGACGGGAGGGCCAACGTCCTGACTTTC
TRBV7-9,.,TRBJ1-2,TRBD1,CASSTTGTGVNYGYTF,TGTGCCAGCAGCACCACCGGGACAGGGGTTAACTATGGCTACACCTTC
TRBV15,few,TRBJ1-1,.,CATSRDGGDEAFF,TGTGCCACCAGCAGAGATGGTGGAGATGAAGCTTTCTTT
TRBV25-1,.,TRBJ1-2,.,CASSDRQQQNYGYTF,TGTGCCAGCAGTGACAGACAGCAACAGAACTATGGCTACACCTTC
TRBV29-1,.,TRBJ2-7,.,CSVERSTNEQYF,TGCAGCGTTGAAAGATCGACCAACGAGCAGTACTTC
TRBV18,.,TRBJ1-1,.,CASSPTDTNTEAFF,TGTGCCAGCTCTCCGACAGATACGAACACTGAAGCTTTCTTT
TRBV2,.,TRBJ2-2,TRBD1,CASSEVWGADRDTGELFF,TGTGCCAGCAGTGAAGTCTGGGGGGCGGACAGGGACACCGGGGAGCTGTTTTTT
TRBV30,.,TRBJ1-3,.,CAWSVPAKTIYF,TGTGCCTGGAGTGTACCCGCTAAAACCATATATTTT
TRBV2,.,TRBJ2-7,TRBD2,CATTGGTSGYEQYF,TGTGCCACCACCGGCGGGACTAGCGGGTACGAGCAGTACTTC
TRBV5-1,few,TRBJ2-3,TRBD2,CASSIAGAITDTQYF,TGCGCCAGCAGCATAGCGGGAGCTATCACAGATACGCAGTATTTT
TRBV30,.,TRBJ1-2,.,CAWNRDTYGYTF,TGTGCCTGGAACCGGGACACCTATGGCTACACCTTC
TRBV2,.,TRBJ1-4,.,CASSEAPRKLFF,TGTGCCAGCAGTGAAGCGCCCCGAAAACTGTTTTTT
TRBV6-1,once,TRBJ1-1,TRBD1,CASSEWTGEAFF,TGTGCCAGCAGTGAATGGACAGGTGAAGCTTTCTTT
TRBV30,.,TRBJ2-7,TRBD2,CAWRTSGTYEQYF,TGTGCCTGGAGGACTAGCGGCACCTACGAGCAGTACTTC
TRBV30,once,TRBJ1-4,.,CALGRTTNEKLFF,TGTGCCTTGGGCAGGACAACTAATGAAAAACTGTTTTTT
TRBV5-6,.,TRBJ2-3,.,CASSLLRDSPRF,TGTGCCAGCAGCTTGTTGAGGGACTCCCCAAGATTT
TRBV15,.,TRBJ2-1,TRBD2,CATSRVAGSYNEQFF,TGTGCCACCAGCAGAGTAGCGGGTTCCTACAATGAGCAGTTCTTC
TRBV9,few,TRBJ1-4,.,CASSAGAAEPNEKLFF,TGTGCCAGCAGCGCAGGGGCGGCAGAACCTAATGAAAAACTGTTTTTT
TRBV30,.,TRBJ1-3,.,CAWSDGHHSGNTIYF,TGTGCCTGGAGTGACGGCCACCACTCTGGAAACACCATATATTTT
TRBV30,few,TRBJ2-1,TRBD1,CAWSDDREIQEFF,TGTGCCTGGAGTGACGACAGGGAGATTCAGGAGTTCTTC
TRBV14,few,TRBJ2-3,.,CASSQELGTGRPYF,TGTGCCAGCAGCCAAGAGCTCGGGACTGGGCGCCCGTATTTT
TRBV5-1,.,TRBJ2-5,.,CASTIGRDGGETQYF,TGCGCCAGCACCATTGGGCGGGACGGGGGAGAGACCCAGTACTTC
TRBV10-3,.,TRBJ1-5,.,CAISEGYGDNQPQHF,TGTGCCATCAGTGAGGGCTATGGGGACAATCAGCCCCAGCATTTT
TRBV29-1,.,TRBJ1-1,.,CSGGAKNTEAFF,TGCAGCGGGGGAGCTAAGAACACTGAAGCTTTCTTT